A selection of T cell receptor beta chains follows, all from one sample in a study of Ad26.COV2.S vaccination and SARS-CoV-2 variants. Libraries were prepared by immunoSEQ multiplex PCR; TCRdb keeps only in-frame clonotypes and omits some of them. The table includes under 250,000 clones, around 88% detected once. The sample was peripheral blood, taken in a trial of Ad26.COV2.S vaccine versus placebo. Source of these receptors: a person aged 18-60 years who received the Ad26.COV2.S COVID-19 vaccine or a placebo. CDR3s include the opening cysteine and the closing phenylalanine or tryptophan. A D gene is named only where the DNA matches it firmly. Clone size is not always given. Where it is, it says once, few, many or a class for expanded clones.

TGTGCCAGCACCCGAGGGCCTAGCGGGAGAACCGGGGAGCTGTTTTTT,CASTRGPSGRTGELFF,TRBV2,TRBJ2-2,TRBD2,NA
TGTGCCAGCAGTTACTCGTTTGGACACGGCTTATCTGGGGCCAACGTCCTGACTTTC,CASSYSFGHGLSGANVLTF,TRBV6-2/TRBV6-3,TRBJ2-6,NA,NA
TGTGCCATCAGTGGGGGTTTGGGCAATGAGCAGTTCTTC,CAISGGLGNEQFF,TRBV10-3,TRBJ2-1,NA,NA
TGCAGTGCTCGACCAGGGAAGCAGTTCTTC,CSARPGKQFF,TRBV20-1,TRBJ2-1,NA,NA
TGTGCCAGCAGCCCGACTAGCGGGGCTTACGAGCAGTACTTC,CASSPTSGAYEQYF,TRBV6-5,TRBJ2-7,TRBD2,NA
TGTGCCAGCAGCGTAGGGGGGCAAACCGGGGAGCTGTTTTTT,CASSVGGQTGELFF,TRBV9,TRBJ2-2,NA,NA
TGTGCCAGCGGGACCTACAATGAGCAGTTCTTC,CASGTYNEQFF,TRBV7-6,TRBJ2-1,NA,once
TGTGCCACCAGTGATACGACAGGCAAACTGTTTTTT,CATSDTTGKLFF,TRBV24-1,TRBJ1-4,NA,many
TGTGCCAGCAGTTTGGACAGGGGGCGGGCCAAAAACATTCAGTACTTC,CASSLDRGRAKNIQYF,TRBV6-5,TRBJ2-4,TRBD1,NA
TGTGCCAGCAGCGTACTACAGGGTTCCTACAATGAGCAGTTCTTC,CASSVLQGSYNEQFF,TRBV9,TRBJ2-1,NA,NA
TGTGCCAGCAGCCCGCAGTGGAGGGGCACTGAAGCTTTCTTT,CASSPQWRGTEAFF,TRBV9,TRBJ1-1,NA,NA
TGTGCCAGTAGTATACCGGGACAGGGCTACGAGCAGTACTTC,CASSIPGQGYEQYF,TRBV19,TRBJ2-7,TRBD1,NA
TGTGCCAGCAGCTTAGTAGTGTCCCCGGATACGCAGTATTTT,CASSLVVSPDTQYF,TRBV7-9,TRBJ2-3,NA,NA
TGCGCCAGCAGCGAATCGGGGACAGGGATACGGCAGCCCCAGCATTTT,CASSESGTGIRQPQHF,TRBV10-2,TRBJ1-5,TRBD1,NA
TGTGCCAGCAGCCAAGATTGGGGGATTGGGGAGAAAGCCGGTGAAGCTTTCTTT,CASSQDWGIGEKAGEAFF,TRBV3-1/TRBV3-2,TRBJ1-1,NA,NA
TGTGCCAGCTGCCCTAGCGGGAGTACAGAGACCCAGTACTTC,CASCPSGSTETQYF,TRBV7-2,TRBJ2-5,TRBD2,NA
TGTGCCAGCAGAAAAACGGGAAACCAGCCCCAGCATTTT,CASRKTGNQPQHF,TRBV12-3/TRBV12-4,TRBJ1-5,NA,once
TGTGCCAGCAGTTTAAGGCGTCCGGCTACGCAGTATTTT,CASSLRRPATQYF,TRBV12-3/TRBV12-4,TRBJ2-3,NA,NA
TGTGCCAGCAGCCAAGTACAGGGGGCTTGGACAGATACGCAGTATTTT,CASSQVQGAWTDTQYF,TRBV3-1/TRBV3-2,TRBJ2-3,TRBD1,NA
TGCGCCAGCAGCCAAGACGAGACTAGCCTCTACAATGAGCAGTTCTTC,CASSQDETSLYNEQFF,TRBV4-3,TRBJ2-1,TRBD2,NA
TGTGCCAGCTCTCTTCGTTCCCACTCTGGAAACACCATATATTTT,CASSLRSHSGNTIYF,TRBV2,TRBJ1-3,NA,NA
TGCAGCGTTGATAAGTCAGGGGGCGCCTATGGCTACACCTTC,CSVDKSGGAYGYTF,TRBV29-1,TRBJ1-2,TRBD1,NA
TGTGCCAGCAGCCTAAGGGACAGGGGGCCCCAAGAGACCCAGTACTTC,CASSLRDRGPQETQYF,TRBV7-9,TRBJ2-5,TRBD1,NA
TGTGCCAGCAGTTACTCTGGGAACTCTGGAAACACCATATATTTT,CASSYSGNSGNTIYF,TRBV6-5,TRBJ1-3,NA,NA
TGTGCCAGCAGGAGGTTTAGCGGGATTGACACAGATACGCAGTATTTT,CASRRFSGIDTDTQYF,TRBV2,TRBJ2-3,TRBD2,NA
TGTGCCAGCAGCGACCAGGGACACTCTGGAAACACCATATATTTT,CASSDQGHSGNTIYF,TRBV6-5,TRBJ1-3,NA,NA
TGCAGCGTTGTAGTTCGGAGCTGGAGGAAGAACACTGAAGCTTTCTTT,CSVVVRSWRKNTEAFF,TRBV29-1,TRBJ1-1,NA,NA
TGTGCCAGCCAGTTACTATCCTCTGGAAACACCATATATTTT,CASQLLSSGNTIYF,TRBV6-5,TRBJ1-3,NA,NA
TGCAGCGTTCCCATAGGGGTTTACGAGCAGTACTTC,CSVPIGVYEQYF,TRBV29-1,TRBJ2-7,NA,NA
TGTGCCAGCAGCTTGTGGCAGGGATATGGCTACACCTTC,CASSLWQGYGYTF,TRBV5-5,TRBJ1-2,NA,NA
TGTGCCAGCAGTGACAGCCGAGGACTAGCCGGCACAGATACGCAGTATTTT,CASSDSRGLAGTDTQYF,TRBV6-1,TRBJ2-3,TRBD2,NA
TGTGCCAGCAGCCCGACCAGCGGGAGGGGAGCAGATACGCAGTATTTT,CASSPTSGRGADTQYF,TRBV11-3,TRBJ2-3,TRBD2,NA
TGTGCCAGTAGTCTGTTAGCGGGAGGGCCGGATGAGCAGTTCTTC,CASSLLAGGPDEQFF,TRBV19,TRBJ2-1,TRBD2,NA
TGTGCCAGCAGTTTCGGGGACTCACCCCTCCACTTT,CASSFGDSPLHF,TRBV12-3/TRBV12-4,TRBJ1-6,NA,NA
TGTGCCAGCAGCCTCCGGACACCGGGGACCACAGATACGCAGTATTTT,CASSLRTPGTTDTQYF,TRBV11-3,TRBJ2-3,NA,NA
TGTGCCAGCAGGGCGCCCCCGGCTAGTGGCGATGAGCAGTTCTTC,CASRAPPASGDEQFF,TRBV6-4,TRBJ2-1,NA,once
TGTGCCAGCAGCTTAGCGCAAATGGGGGGGCAAGAGACCCAGTACTTC,CASSLAQMGGQETQYF,TRBV7-8,TRBJ2-5,TRBD2,NA
TGTGCTAGTGGTTGGTTAAGACTAGCGGGGCGCACAGATACGCAGTATTTT,CASGWLRLAGRTDTQYF,TRBV12-5,TRBJ2-3,TRBD2,NA
TGTGCCAGCAGCCAAGATTGGAGCGGGGGGGCAGATACGCAGTATTTT,CASSQDWSGGADTQYF,TRBV4-2,TRBJ2-3,TRBD2,NA
TGTGCCAGCAGTTTTGCTCGGACCTACGAGCAGTACTTC,CASSFARTYEQYF,TRBV6-5,TRBJ2-7,NA,NA
TGTGCCAGCGGTGGGTGGGACGAACCTAACTATGGCTACACCTTC,CASGGWDEPNYGYTF,TRBV2,TRBJ1-2,NA,NA
TGTGCCAGCAGCCAAGTAATTCCGGGAACCATGAACACCGGGGAGCTGTTTTTT,CASSQVIPGTMNTGELFF,TRBV4-2,TRBJ2-2,NA,NA
TGTGCCAGCAGCCAAAGTTCGTGGGGGGGCGGGTACAATGAGCAGTTCTTC,CASSQSSWGGGYNEQFF,TRBV4-2,TRBJ2-1,NA,NA
TGCGCCAGCAGCTTGCAGGGCGGGGAATACAATGAGCAGTTCTTC,CASSLQGGEYNEQFF,TRBV5-1,TRBJ2-1,NA,once
TGTGCCAGCAGCTTCGGCGGGGGCACAGATACGCAGTATTTT,CASSFGGGTDTQYF,TRBV7-2,TRBJ2-3,NA,NA
TGTGCCAGCAGCTTAATGGGAAACACTGAAGCTTTCTTT,CASSLMGNTEAFF,TRBV7-9,TRBJ1-1,NA,once
TGTGCCAGCAGCCCACAGTTTGTGTTAGACGAGCAGTACTTC,CASSPQFVLDEQYF,TRBV3-1/TRBV3-2,TRBJ2-7,NA,NA
TGCGCCAGCACCGCGGGAGAATTCGACAATGAGCAGTTCTTC,CASTAGEFDNEQFF,TRBV5-1,TRBJ2-1,TRBD2,NA
TGTGCCAGCAGCCCGGTGGCAGGAGACTACAATGAGCAGTTCTTC,CASSPVAGDYNEQFF,TRBV5-4,TRBJ2-1,NA,NA
TGTGCCACCAGCAGCGACAGGGTGACGAGCAATCAGCCCCAGCATTTT,CATSSDRVTSNQPQHF,TRBV15,TRBJ1-5,TRBD1,many
TGTGCCACCTCCCGGGGGCGGATTGAAAAACTGTTTTTT,CATSRGRIEKLFF,TRBV6-6,TRBJ1-4,NA,NA
TGCGCCAGCAGCCCAGGCGGACAGGGAACCTACGAGCAGTACTTC,CASSPGGQGTYEQYF,TRBV4-3,TRBJ2-7,TRBD1,NA
TGTGCCAGCAGCCCGCCCAGGGGTAGGGCAACCGGGGAGCTGTTTTTT,CASSPPRGRATGELFF,TRBV7-9,TRBJ2-2,NA,NA